The 23 T cell receptor beta chains presented below share a single source sample, sequenced in a study of cytomegalovirus exposure and HLA in healthy donors. 60 Vbeta and 13 Jbeta primers were used in PCR. Assay used: immunoSEQ multiplex PCR; TCRdb lists only in-frame clones, some missing. The table lists about 160,000 clones, around 83% of them singletons, with over 0.85% in the top ten. The sequencing sample was made of PBMCs. These receptor sequences come from a girl aged 2-15 years in good health and CMV-seropositive.

The chain couples TRBV4-2 to TRBJ2-4; a possible D gene is TRBD1 (5 bases). V was clipped by 1 base and J by 1 base, with 11 bases between them. Germline CDR1 is LGHNA and CDR2 is YNFKEQ. The CDR3 extends over 16 amino acids. The chain's CDR3 is CASSQGAGWAKNIQYF. As DNA, the CDR3 is TGTGCCAGCAGCCAAGGGGCAGGGTGGGCCAAAAACATTCAGTACTTC.

This clone was picked up one time. Here the CDR3 reads CASSLSGVHEQYF. For the CDR3, the DNA is TGTGCCAGCAGTTTATCAGGGGTGCACGAGCAGTACTTC. V and J are TRBV27 and TRBJ2-7, with a tentative D call TRBD1 (5 bases). The V gene's germline CDR1 is MNHEY and CDR2 SMNVEV (reference sequence). CDR3 length: 13 amino acids. The ends were cut back, 0 bases at V and 5 bases at J, with 8 bases in the middle.

The V and J genes are TRBV28 and TRBJ1-2; 7 bases align to TRBD1. The junction had 0 bases not matched to a gene; V was cut back by 2 bases and J by 0 bases. Germline V gene data show CDR1 as MDHEN and CDR2 as SYDVKM. This CDR3 is 14 amino acids long. The CDR3 DNA reads TGTGCCAGCAGTTTACAGGGGGCTAACTATGGCTACACCTTC. As protein: CASSLQGANYGYTF.

This chain uses TRBV2 with TRBJ1-3; 9 bases are a match to TRBD1. From germline, CDR1 is SNHLY and CDR2 FYNNEI. The J segment lost 2 bases and the V segment lost 6 bases, leaving 5 bases of the junction unmatched. The length of the CDR3 is 15 residues. CDR3 in DNA: TGTGCCAGCAGGCCCGGGACAGGGCCTGGAAACACCATATATTTT. As protein: CASRPGTGPGNTIYF.

The V and J genes are TRBV2 and TRBJ2-1, with D possibly TRBD2 on 5 matching bases. Trimming removed 7 bases at V and 4 bases at J, with 17 bases between. The length of the CDR3 is 15 residues. Germline V CDR1 and CDR2: SNHLY, FYNNEI. In DNA, the CDR3 is TGTGCCAGCACGGCCGGGATCCCCCTTTACAATGAGCAGTTCTTC. Translation: CASTAGIPLYNEQFF. The variable domain in full, completed from reference TRBV2 and TRBJ2-1, reads EPEVTQTPSHQVTQMGQEVILRCVPISNHLYFYWYRQILGQKVEFLVSFYNNEISEKSEIFDDQFSVERPDGSNFTLKIRSTKLEDSAMYFCASTAGIPLYNEQFFGPGTRLTVL.

The chain is built from TRBV5-1 and TRBJ2-7, with 9 bases that match TRBD2. Germline V CDR1 and CDR2: SGHRS, YFSETQ. The CDR3 is 17 residues long. V trimming: 0 bases; J trimming: 1 base; junction bases outside the gene matches: 8. The CDR3 DNA is TGCGCCAGCAGCTTGGTTCCAGCGGGAGGACTATCCTACGAGCAGTACTTC. It translates to CASSLVPAGGLSYEQYF. The full variable domain, with the rest looked up from reference TRBV5-1 and TRBJ2-7, is KAGVTQTPRYLIKTRGQQVTLSCSPISGHRSVSWYQQTPGQGLQFLFEYFSETQRNKGNFPGRFSGRQFSNSRSEMNVSTLELGDSALYLCASSLVPAGGLSYEQYFGPGTRLTVT.

The chain combines TRBV28 with TRBJ1-3, with 7 bases lining up with TRBD1. The CDR3 loop spans 15 amino acids. Germline V CDR1 and CDR2: MDHEN, SYDVKM. V lost 2 bases and J lost 0; bases outside the gene matches: 1. CDR3 loop: CASSLDRDSGNTIYF. In nucleotides, the CDR3 is TGTGCCAGCAGTTTAGACAGGGACTCTGGAAACACCATATATTTT.

This sequence joins TRBV29-1 and TRBJ1-1; TRBD1 might be the D (6 bases). The CDR3 contains 14 residues. V was cut by 5 bases and J by 0 bases, with 13 bases left in between. The germline V gene encodes CDR1 SQVTM and CDR2 ANQGSEA. The CDR3 region has the DNA TGCAGCGTTTACTGGGGGCCCATGAACACTGAAGCTTTCTTT. This gives the protein CSVYWGPMNTEAFF.

CDR3 nucleotide sequence: TGTGCCAGCAGCGTAGGTAGCGGTACCTACGAGCAGTACTTC. This gives the protein CASSVGSGTYEQYF. This sequence joins TRBV9 and TRBJ2-7; weak D call: TRBD2 (6 bases). V gave up 0 bases and J gave up 2 bases, with 9 bases separating them. The CDR3 length is 14 residues. Germline V gives CDR1 SGDLS, CDR2 YYNGEE.

J is TRBJ2-5 and V is TRBV4-2, with 9 bases aligning to TRBD1. This CDR3 region has 15 residues. Trimming removed 4 bases from V and 2 bases from J; junction bases left unmatched: 5. The germline gives CDR1 LGHNA, CDR2 YNFKEQ. CDR3 sequence reads: CASSPDRGSQETQYF. CDR3 DNA: TGTGCCAGCAGCCCAGACAGGGGGTCTCAAGAGACCCAGTACTTC.

V gene TRBV5-4 combines with J gene TRBJ1-1, with D tentatively TRBD1 (6 bases). Germline V CDR1 and CDR2: SGHNT, YYREEE (reference sequence). This CDR3 is built from 16 residues. Deletions cut 1 base from V and 5 bases from J, with 18 bases between. The CDR3 DNA follows: TGTGCCAGCAGCTTGAAAACAGGGCCGGGGGGGACTGAAGCTTTCTTT. As protein: CASSLKTGPGGTEAFF.

The chain couples TRBV7-9 to TRBJ2-7; 7 nucleotides match TRBD2. Losses at the gene ends were 4 bases for V and 4 bases for J; bases not matched to a gene: 10. The CDR3 length is 15 residues. Germline CDR1 and CDR2: SEHNR and FQNEAQ (reference sequence). In DNA form, the CDR3 reads TGTGCCAGCAGCTACTCGGGGGGTTTGAAGTACGAGCAGTACTTC. Translation gives CASSYSGGLKYEQYF.

For this clone: The sample contains more than one DNA sequence encoding this CDR3. The chain couples TRBV5-1 to TRBJ2-1, with D perhaps TRBD1 (6 bases). The CDR3 loop spans 11 amino acids. Germline loops: CDR1 SGHRS, CDR2 YFSETQ. With 2 bases removed from V and 9 bases from J, the gap between germline ends came to 6 bases. CDR3 protein: CASSLGGEQFF. CDR3 nucleotide sequence: TGCGCCAGCAGCTTAGGGGGTGAGCAGTTCTTC.

The chain couples TRBV18 to TRBJ1-2; 12 positions match TRBD1. This CDR3 has 16 amino acids. The ends lost 3 bases at V and 2 bases at J; junction bases unmatched: 4. Germline V gene sequence: CDR1 KGHSH, CDR2 LQKENI. The chain's CDR3 is CASSPPGTGGNYGYTF. The CDR3 DNA is TGTGCCAGCTCACCCCCCGGGACAGGGGGCAACTATGGCTACACCTTC.

This clone was detected only once. This rearrangement joins TRBV14 to TRBJ2-5, with 10 bases lining up with TRBD2. The CDR3 has 16 amino acids. From germline, CDR1 is SGHDN and CDR2 FVKESK. J lost 4 bases, V lost 2 bases, and 7 bases had no gene match. Here the CDR3 reads CASSQFLAGAGETQYF. CDR3 bases: TGTGCCAGCAGCCAATTTCTAGCGGGAGCAGGAGAGACCCAGTACTTC.

This clone appeared a single time. The gene calls are TRBV13 and TRBJ2-7, with D uncertain. The CDR3 has 16 residues. Germline CDR1 and CDR2: PRHDT and FYEKMQ (reference sequence). V was trimmed by 11 bases and J by 1 base, leaving 24 bases between them. The DNA for the CDR3 is TGTGCCCGACGTTTGGTGGCGGCCCGCCGTTCCTACGAGCAGTACTTC. Translation gives CARRLVAARRSYEQYF.

This sequence joins TRBV10-1 and TRBJ1-5; tentative D call: TRBD1 (5 bases). Germline V gives CDR1 WNHNN, CDR2 SYGVQD (reference sequence). Trimming stripped 3 bases from V and 9 bases from J, with 33 bases between. The CDR3 is 20 residues long. CDR3: CASSDVVWDFRILDDRPQHF. The CDR3 nucleotides read TGCGCCAGCAGTGATGTCGTTTGGGACTTTAGGATCTTAGATGATCGGCCCCAGCATTTT.

The J gene is TRBJ1-3, the V gene TRBV5-1; no firm D call. The length of the CDR3 is 17 residues. Trimming left V 0 bases short and J 8 bases short, with 21 bases between. CDR1 and CDR2 from the germline V gene are SGHRS and YFSETQ. The CDR3 region is CASSLGHNDAREDTIYF. For the CDR3, the DNA is TGCGCCAGCAGCTTGGGGCATAATGACGCCCGGGAAGACACCATATATTTT.

The V call is TRBV9, the J call TRBJ2-6; D may be TRBD2 (5 bases). The CDR3 covers 16 residues. Trimming removed 4 bases at V and 0 bases at J, with 11 bases between. Germline V lookup: CDR1 SGDLS, CDR2 YYNGEE. Written as DNA, the CDR3 is TGTGCCAGCAGCCCAGGACTCTACTCTGGGGCCAACGTCCTGACTTTC. Encoded protein: CASSPGLYSGANVLTF. The entire variable domain, with the rest obtained from reference TRBV9 and TRBJ2-6, is as follows: DSGVTQTPKHLITATGQRVTLRCSPRSGDLSVYWYQQSLDQGLQFLIQYYNGEERAKGNILERFSAQQFPDLHSELNLSSLELGDSALYFCASSPGLYSGANVLTFGAGSRLTVL.

The chain joins TRBV30 to TRBJ1-2; D unclear. Germline CDR1 reads GTSNPN; CDR2 reads SVGIG (reference sequence). This CDR3 contains 12 residues. V gave up 7 bases and J gave up 1 base, with 10 bases separating them. CDR3 protein: CAFQANNYGYTF. The CDR3, as DNA: TGTGCCTTTCAAGCGAATAACTATGGCTACACCTTC. The complete variable domain, with remaining parts taken from reference TRBV30 and TRBJ1-2, reads SQTIHQWPATLVQPVGSPLSLECTVEGTSNPNLYWYRQAAGRGLQLLFYSVGIGQISSEVPQNLSASRPQDRQFILSSKKLLLSDSGFYLCAFQANNYGYTFGSGTRLTVV.

This clone counts as medium-sized (0.01 to 0.1%). The chain carries TRBV6-5 and TRBJ2-6; D is possibly TRBD1 (5 bases). Trimming shortened V by 2 bases and J by 1 base, and 9 bases separated the two germline ends. Germline CDR1 and CDR2: MNHEY and SVGAGI. The CDR3 spans 16 residues. CDR3 sequence reads: CASSYGAGSGANVLTF. CDR3 coding DNA: TGTGCCAGCAGTTACGGAGCAGGGTCTGGGGCCAACGTCCTGACTTTC.

In its sample, this clone was seen once. V and J are TRBV4-2 and TRBJ2-3, with 7 nucleotides matching TRBD2. V shed 4 bases, J shed 0 bases, and the junction held 10 bases outside the gene matches. The CDR3 runs 17 residues. Per the germline V gene, CDR1 is LGHNA and CDR2 is YNFKEQ. CDR3 in amino acids: CASSPFGRETSTDTQYF. The DNA of the CDR3 is TGTGCCAGCAGCCCTTTTGGGAGGGAAACTAGCACAGATACGCAGTATTTT.

J is TRBJ1-5 and V is TRBV28, with D maybe TRBD1 (6 bases). V was shortened by 3 bases and J by 5 bases, with 11 bases between the two germline ends. The CDR3 loop spans 14 amino acids. The germline CDR1 and CDR2 sequences are MDHEN and SYDVKM. The CDR3 loop reads CASSFPAGDQPQHF. Written as DNA, the CDR3 is TGTGCCAGCAGTTTTCCTGCAGGGGATCAGCCCCAGCATTTT.